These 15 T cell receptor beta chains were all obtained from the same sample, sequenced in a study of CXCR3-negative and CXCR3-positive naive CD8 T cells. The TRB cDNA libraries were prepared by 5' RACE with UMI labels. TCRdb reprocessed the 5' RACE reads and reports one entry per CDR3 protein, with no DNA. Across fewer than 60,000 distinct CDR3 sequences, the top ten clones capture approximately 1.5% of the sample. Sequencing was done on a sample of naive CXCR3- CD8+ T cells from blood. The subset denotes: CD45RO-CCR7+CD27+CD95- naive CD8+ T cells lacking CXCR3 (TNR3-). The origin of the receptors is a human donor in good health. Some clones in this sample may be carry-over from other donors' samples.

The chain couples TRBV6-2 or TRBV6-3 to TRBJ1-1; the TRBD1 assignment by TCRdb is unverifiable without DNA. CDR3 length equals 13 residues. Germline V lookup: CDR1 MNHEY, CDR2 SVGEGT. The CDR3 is CASIGDRNTEAFF.

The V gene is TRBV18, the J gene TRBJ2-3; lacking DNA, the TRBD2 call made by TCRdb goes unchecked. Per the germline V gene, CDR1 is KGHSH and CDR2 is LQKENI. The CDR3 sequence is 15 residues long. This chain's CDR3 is CASSPPAGGTDTQYF.

CDR3 sequence reads: CASSPEAGGLGKTQYF. The chain joins TRBV5-1 to TRBJ2-5; TCRdb's assignment of TRBD2 cannot be checked, as there is no DNA. This CDR3 region has 16 residues. Germline-derived CDR1 and CDR2 are SGHRS and YFSETQ.

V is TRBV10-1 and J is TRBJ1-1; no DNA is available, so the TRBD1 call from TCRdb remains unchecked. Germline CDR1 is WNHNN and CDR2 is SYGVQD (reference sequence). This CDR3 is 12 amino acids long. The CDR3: CASSGDNTEAFF.

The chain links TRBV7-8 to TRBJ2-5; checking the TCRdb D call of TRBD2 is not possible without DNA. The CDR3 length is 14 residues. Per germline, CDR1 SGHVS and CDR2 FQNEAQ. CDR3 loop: CASRSPGTKETQYF.

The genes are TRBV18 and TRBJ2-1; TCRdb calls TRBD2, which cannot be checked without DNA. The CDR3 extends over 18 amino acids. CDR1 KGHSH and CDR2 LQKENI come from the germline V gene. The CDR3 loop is CASSPGLADLSSYNEQFF.

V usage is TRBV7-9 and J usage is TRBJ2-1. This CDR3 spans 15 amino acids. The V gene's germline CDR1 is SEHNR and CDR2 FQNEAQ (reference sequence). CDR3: CASSLSGSSYNEQFF. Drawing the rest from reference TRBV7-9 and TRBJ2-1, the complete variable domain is DTGVSQNPRHKITKRGQNVTFRCDPISEHNRLYWYRQTLGQGPEFLTYFQNEAQLEKSRLLSDRFSAERPKGSFSTLEIQRTEQGDSAMYLCASSLSGSSYNEQFFGPGTRLTVL.

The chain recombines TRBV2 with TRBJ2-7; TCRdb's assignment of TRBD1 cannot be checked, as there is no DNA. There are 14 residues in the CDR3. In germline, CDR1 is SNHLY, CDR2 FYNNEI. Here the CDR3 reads CASSEGGANYEQYF. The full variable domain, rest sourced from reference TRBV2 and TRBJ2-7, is EPEVTQTPSHQVTQMGQEVILRCVPISNHLYFYWYRQILGQKVEFLVSFYNNEISEKSEIFDDQFSVERPDGSNFTLKIRSTKLEDSAMYFCASSEGGANYEQYFGPGTRLTVT.

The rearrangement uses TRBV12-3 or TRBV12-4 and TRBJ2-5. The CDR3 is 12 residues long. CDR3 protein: CASSPRGWTQYF.

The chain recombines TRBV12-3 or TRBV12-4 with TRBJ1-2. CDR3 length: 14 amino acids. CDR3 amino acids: CASSPGEGNYGYTF.

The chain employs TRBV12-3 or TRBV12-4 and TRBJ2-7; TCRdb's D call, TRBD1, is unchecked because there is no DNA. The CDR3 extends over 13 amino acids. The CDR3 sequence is CASSFSPPGEQYF.

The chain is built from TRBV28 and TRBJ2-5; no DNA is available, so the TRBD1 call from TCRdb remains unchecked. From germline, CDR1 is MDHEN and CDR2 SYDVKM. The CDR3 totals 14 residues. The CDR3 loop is CASSLTGGGETQYF. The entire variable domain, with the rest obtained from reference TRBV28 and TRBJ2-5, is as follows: DVKVTQSSRYLVKRTGEKVFLECVQDMDHENMFWYRQDPGLGLRLIYFSYDVKMKEKGDIPEGYSVSREKKERFSLILESASTNQTSMYLCASSLTGGGETQYFGPGTRLLVL.

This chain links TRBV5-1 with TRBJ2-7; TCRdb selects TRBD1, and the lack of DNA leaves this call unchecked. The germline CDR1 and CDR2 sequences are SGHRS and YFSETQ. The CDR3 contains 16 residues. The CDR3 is CASSMDRQGLNYEQYF.

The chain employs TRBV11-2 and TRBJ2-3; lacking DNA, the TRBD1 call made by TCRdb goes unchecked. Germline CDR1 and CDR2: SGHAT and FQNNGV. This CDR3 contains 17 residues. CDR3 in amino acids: CASSLDPGTGRSDTQYF.

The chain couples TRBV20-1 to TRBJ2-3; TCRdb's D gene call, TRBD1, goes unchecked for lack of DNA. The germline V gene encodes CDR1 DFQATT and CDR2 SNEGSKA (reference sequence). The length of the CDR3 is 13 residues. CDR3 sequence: CSDGTGYPDTQYF.